This is a list of T cell receptor beta chains from one sample in a study of blood T cell repertoires in COVID-19. Profiling relied on immunoSEQ multiplex PCR, and the TCRdb table lists in-frame clones only, not all of them. There are about 130,000 clones in the sample; approximately 83% occur only once, and about 11% lies in the top ten. Specimen: peripheral blood. The receptors were gathered from a man aged 55 to 70 with acute or convalescent COVID-19. CDR3s include the opening cysteine and the closing phenylalanine or tryptophan. The D gene is left open where the match is weak. Not all rows give a size; the values are once, few, many and, for expanded clones, a class.

V gene	D gene	J gene	clone size	CDR3 DNA	CDR3 protein
TRBV4-1	TRBD1	TRBJ1-1	NA	TGCGCCAGCAGCCAGGCTCCAGGGGGGTACACTGAAGCTTTCTTT	CASSQAPGGYTEAFF
TRBV7-6	TRBD1	TRBJ2-3	NA	TGTGCCAGCAGCTTAGCGCTCGGGACAGGGAGGACAGATACGCAGTATTTT	CASSLALGTGRTDTQYF
TRBV11-3	NA	TRBJ2-7	once	TGTGCCAGCAGCTTAGGCGGAACTAGAGGCTCCTACGAGCAGTACTTC	CASSLGGTRGSYEQYF
TRBV2	TRBD1	TRBJ1-6	NA	TGTGCCAGCAGGTCCTTACAGGGGGGCAATTCACCCCTCCACTTT	CASRSLQGGNSPLHF
TRBV6-5	NA	TRBJ1-6	few	TGTGCCAGCAGACCCGGGAGAAGTAATTCACCCCTCCACTTT	CASRPGRSNSPLHF
TRBV7-3	TRBD2	TRBJ2-3	NA	TGTGCCAGCAGCTTTAGCGGGAGCACAGATACGCAGTATTTT	CASSFSGSTDTQYF
TRBV24-1	NA	TRBJ1-1	NA	TGTGCCACCAGTGATGCGTACACGGAGGGAGCTTTCTTT	CATSDAYTEGAFF
TRBV9	NA	TRBJ1-4	NA	TGTGCCAGCAGCGTAGGCGAGGCAACTAATGAAAAACTGTTTTTT	CASSVGEATNEKLFF
TRBV7-8	TRBD1	TRBJ2-4	NA	TGTGCCAGCAGCTTAGGGGGGGGACAGGGCGTAAACATTCAGTACTTC	CASSLGGGQGVNIQYF
TRBV5-1	TRBD2	TRBJ2-1	NA	TGCGCCAGCAGCTATGCAGCGGGAGGGTCCTACAATGAGCAGTTCTTC	CASSYAAGGSYNEQFF
TRBV2	TRBD1	TRBJ2-2	NA	TGTGCCAGCAACGAGGGGGCGGGCGGGGAGCTGTTTTTT	CASNEGAGGELFF
TRBV7-2	TRBD2	TRBJ2-1	once	TGTGCCAGCAGCTTAACCAGCGGGAGAATCAATGAGCAGTTCTTC	CASSLTSGRINEQFF
TRBV19	NA	TRBJ2-7	NA	TGTGCCAGTAGCATGTCGGGAGTCGTGTACGAGCAGTACTTC	CASSMSGVVYEQYF
TRBV15	TRBD2	TRBJ2-1	NA	TGTGCCACCAGCAGAGGAGTCGGCGGGAGCAACAATGAGCAGTTCTTC	CATSRGVGGSNNEQFF
TRBV6-5	NA	TRBJ1-2	NA	TGTGCCAGCAGTTATACAGGGAGCATGGCGAACTATGGCTACACCTTC	CASSYTGSMANYGYTF
TRBV18	NA	TRBJ1-2	NA	TGTGCCAGTTCCATCCGCCGGGACTTTCCTTATGGCTACACCTTC	CASSIRRDFPYGYTF
TRBV9	NA	TRBJ2-5	few	TGTGCCAGCAGCGGACGAGCGGGAGAGACCCAGTACTTC	CASSGRAGETQYF
TRBV4-1	TRBD2	TRBJ2-1	NA	TGCGCCAGCAGCCAAGAGCTACCGTTCAGCGGGAGGTCCTTCCGACCAAGTGAGCAGTTCTTC	CASSQELPFSGRSFRPSEQFF
TRBV21-1	NA	TRBJ2-4	NA	TGTGCCAGCAGCAATGAAGACAGGCGGCTGTACGTGGGCAAAAACATTCAGTACTTC	CASSNEDRRLYVGKNIQYF
TRBV30	TRBD1	TRBJ1-5	NA	TGTGCCTGGAGTGCGAAAGGGGGCTACAATCAGCCCCAGCATTTT	CAWSAKGGYNQPQHF
TRBV27	NA	TRBJ1-6	NA	TGTGCCAGCAGTTGGGAGAGCTCCTATAATTCACCCCTCCACTTT	CASSWESSYNSPLHF
TRBV9	NA	TRBJ2-7	NA	TGTGCCAGCAGCGTAGAGGACAGCTACGAGCAGTACTTC	CASSVEDSYEQYF
TRBV3-1/TRBV3-2	NA	TRBJ1-6	NA	TGTGCCAGCAGCCAAGGGGTGTTCCGGGGGGATAATTCACCCCTCCACTTT	CASSQGVFRGDNSPLHF
TRBV2	TRBD2	TRBJ2-4	NA	TGTGCCAGCAGATACACTAGCGGGAGCCCCGCGGCCAAAAACATTCAGTACTTC	CASRYTSGSPAAKNIQYF
TRBV6-6	NA	TRBJ1-1	NA	TGTGCCAGCAGTTACTCGAAAACACAGACCGCTTTCTTT	CASSYSKTQTAFF
TRBV5-1	TRBD2	TRBJ2-1	few	TGCGCCAGCAGCCGGGATCCGAGACTAGCGGGAGGAAGCTCCTACAATGAGCAGTTCTTC	CASSRDPRLAGGSSYNEQFF
TRBV7-3	TRBD2	TRBJ2-3	NA	TGTGCCAGCAGCTCTAGCGGTCCGCCCACAGATACGCAGTATTTT	CASSSSGPPTDTQYF
TRBV9	NA	TRBJ2-3	NA	TGTGCCAGCAGCCCTCGGGGCGGGGCCACAGATACGCAGTATTTT	CASSPRGGATDTQYF
TRBV19	NA	TRBJ2-2	NA	TGTGCCAGTAGTATAGAGGGCAACACCGGGGAGCTGTTTTTT	CASSIEGNTGELFF
TRBV5-4	TRBD2	TRBJ2-5	NA	TGTGCCAGCGGTCGACTAGCGGGAGCCGAGACCCAGTACTTC	CASGRLAGAETQYF
TRBV11-3	TRBD2	TRBJ2-1	NA	TGTGCCAGCAGCCAAGGCGGGACTAGAAGCGGCAATGAGCAGTTCTTC	CASSQGGTRSGNEQFF
TRBV7-2	TRBD1	TRBJ2-7	NA	TGTGCCAGCAGCTTAATCGTCGGACAGGGTCCCTACGAGCAGTACTTC	CASSLIVGQGPYEQYF
TRBV9	TRBD1	TRBJ1-2	NA	TGTGCCAGCAGCGCTCCAGGGGGTGGCTACACCTTC	CASSAPGGGYTF
TRBV5-6	TRBD1	TRBJ2-5	NA	TGTGCCAGCAGCTCCCCGGACAGGGACCTTCGAGAGACCCAGTACTTC	CASSSPDRDLRETQYF
TRBV28	TRBD2	TRBJ2-1	NA	TGTGCCAGCAGCCTCTTTACCCCTAGCGGGAAAGGTGAGCAGTTCTTC	CASSLFTPSGKGEQFF
TRBV4-1	TRBD1	TRBJ2-1	NA	TGCGCCAGCAGCCAACTATCCGGGACAGGGCGCAATGAGCAGTTCTTC	CASSQLSGTGRNEQFF
TRBV12-2	NA	TRBJ2-1	NA	TGTGCAAGTCGCCTCCCCCTTGGGGCGGGAGTTTACAATGAGCAGTTCTTC	CASRLPLGAGVYNEQFF
TRBV18	NA	TRBJ1-4	few	TGTGCCAGCTCACCAATCATGGCGGGACCTAATGAAAAACTGTTTTTT	CASSPIMAGPNEKLFF
TRBV28	TRBD1	TRBJ2-7	NA	TGTGCCAGCAGACGACCCGGGACAGGGGACGAGCAGTACTTC	CASRRPGTGDEQYF
TRBV5-1	TRBD1	TRBJ1-1	few	TGCGCCAGCAGCGGGGACAGCCTTAGAGCTTTCTTT	CASSGDSLRAFF
TRBV7-3	NA	TRBJ2-1	NA	TGTGCCAGCAGCTCCCGGGAGTACAATGAGCAGTTCTTC	CASSSREYNEQFF
TRBV3-1/TRBV3-2	TRBD1	TRBJ1-6	NA	TGTGCCAGCAGCCTCACGACAGGGGGAAGGTCACCCCTCCACTTT	CASSLTTGGRSPLHF
TRBV28	TRBD1	TRBJ1-5	NA	TGTGCCAGCAGACCGCTGACAGGGAAACAGCCCCAGCATTTT	CASRPLTGKQPQHF
TRBV28	NA	TRBJ2-6	NA	TGTGCCAGCAGAGATCAGGGGCCTCGGTCTGGGGCCAACGTCCTGACTTTC	CASRDQGPRSGANVLTF
TRBV14	TRBD1	TRBJ1-6	NA	TGTGCCAGCAGTTTCCTGATAGACTCCGGTAGGGGGCGAGCTCTAAATTCACCCCTCCACTTT	CASSFLIDSGRGRALNSPLHF
TRBV27	TRBD1	TRBJ2-1	NA	TGTGCCAGCAGTTTAAGGGGACAGGGTTTTCTAGCCTACAATGAGCAGTTCTTC	CASSLRGQGFLAYNEQFF
TRBV21-1	NA	TRBJ2-2	NA	TGTGCCAGCCCCGCAGGGGGCACCGGGGAGCTGTTTTTT	CASPAGGTGELFF
TRBV6-5	TRBD1	TRBJ1-1	NA	TGTGCCAGCAGGACAGGGGCCTGGAACGGTGAAGCTTTCTTT	CASRTGAWNGEAFF
TRBV3-1/TRBV3-2	TRBD1	TRBJ2-7	NA	TGTGCCAGCAGCCCCGCCCCGGGACAGGGTTCTTACGAGCAGTACTTC	CASSPAPGQGSYEQYF
TRBV9	TRBD2	TRBJ2-1	once	TGTGCCAGCAGCCCCCGTGTAGCGGGATTCTACAATGAGCAGTTCTTC	CASSPRVAGFYNEQFF